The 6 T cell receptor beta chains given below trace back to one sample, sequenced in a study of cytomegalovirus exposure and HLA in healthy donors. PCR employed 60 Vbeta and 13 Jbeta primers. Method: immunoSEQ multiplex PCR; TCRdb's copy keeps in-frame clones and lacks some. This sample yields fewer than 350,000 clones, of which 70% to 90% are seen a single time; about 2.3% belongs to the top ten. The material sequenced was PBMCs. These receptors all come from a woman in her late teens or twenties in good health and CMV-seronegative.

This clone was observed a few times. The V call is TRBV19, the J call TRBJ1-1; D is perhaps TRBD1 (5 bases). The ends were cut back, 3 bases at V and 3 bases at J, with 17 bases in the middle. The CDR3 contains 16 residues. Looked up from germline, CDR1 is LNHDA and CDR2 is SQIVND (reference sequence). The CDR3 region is CASSINIVRVHTEAFF. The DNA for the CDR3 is TGTGCCAGTAGTATTAATATCGTCAGGGTTCACACTGAAGCTTTCTTT.

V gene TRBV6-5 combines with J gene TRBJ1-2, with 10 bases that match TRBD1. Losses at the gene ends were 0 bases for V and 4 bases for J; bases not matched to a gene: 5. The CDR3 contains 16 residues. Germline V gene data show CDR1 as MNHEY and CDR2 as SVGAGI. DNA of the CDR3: TGTGCCAGCAGTTACTCGATAGGGACAGGGGTCTATGGCTACACCTTC. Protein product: CASSYSIGTGVYGYTF.

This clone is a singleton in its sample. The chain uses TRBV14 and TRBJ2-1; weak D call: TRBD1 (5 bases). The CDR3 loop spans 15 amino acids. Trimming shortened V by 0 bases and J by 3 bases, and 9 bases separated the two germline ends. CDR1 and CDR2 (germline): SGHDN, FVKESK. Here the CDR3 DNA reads TGTGCCAGCAGCCAAGATAGGGGCATCTACAATGAGCAGTTCTTC. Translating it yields CASSQDRGIYNEQFF.

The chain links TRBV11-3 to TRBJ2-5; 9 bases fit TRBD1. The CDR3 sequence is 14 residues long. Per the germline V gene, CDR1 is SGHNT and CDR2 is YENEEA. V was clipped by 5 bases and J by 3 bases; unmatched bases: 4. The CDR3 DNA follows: TGTGCCAGCAGCGCCGGGACAGGGAAAGAGACCCAGTACTTC. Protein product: CASSAGTGKETQYF.

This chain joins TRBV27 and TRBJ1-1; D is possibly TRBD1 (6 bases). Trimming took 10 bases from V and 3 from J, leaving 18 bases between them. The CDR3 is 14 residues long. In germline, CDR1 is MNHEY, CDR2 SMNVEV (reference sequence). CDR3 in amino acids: CATMPRGMYTEAFF. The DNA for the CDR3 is TGTGCCACCATGCCAAGGGGGATGTACACTGAAGCTTTCTTT.

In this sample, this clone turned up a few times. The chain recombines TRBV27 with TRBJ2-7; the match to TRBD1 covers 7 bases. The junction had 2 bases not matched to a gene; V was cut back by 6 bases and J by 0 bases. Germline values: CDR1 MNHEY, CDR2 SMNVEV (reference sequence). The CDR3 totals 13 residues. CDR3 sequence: CASRRTGSYEQYF. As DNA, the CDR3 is TGTGCCAGCAGAAGGACAGGCTCCTACGAGCAGTACTTC.